The entry that follows covers one T cell receptor beta chain sequence. Its specificity is not known. The PCR was carried out with 60 Vbeta primers and 13 Jbeta primers. Clones were sequenced by immunoSEQ multiplex PCR, and TCRdb holds only the in-frame ones, with some missing. Of around 100,000 clones listed, around 64% are singletons. This CDR3 spans 15 amino acids. Unmatched junction bases numbered 6, after V lost 0 bases and J lost 7 bases. The germline gives CDR1 SGHRS, CDR2 YFSETQ. These data belong to a study of cytomegalovirus exposure and HLA in healthy donors. Whole-study results and caveats: Listed as cytomegalovirus-associated were 150 to 200 TCR beta chains.

The sample was PBMCs. The V call is TRBV5-1, the J call TRBJ2-3, with 9 bases identical to TRBD1. The clonotype originates from a man aged 25 to 40 in good health and CMV-seropositive. The CDR3 is CASSLGWTGVNTQYF. CDR3 nucleotide sequence: TGCGCCAGCAGCTTGGGCTGGACAGGGGTAAATACGCAGTATTTT.